This T cell receptor (beta chain) was recorded in a study of regulatory T cells in long-lasting Graves disease. CDR3 regions were amplified by Arm-PCR using iRepertoire HTBI primers to build TCR beta libraries. TCRdb passed the multiplex PCR reads through MiXCR, listing each CDR3 protein once. Counted here are roughly 400,000 distinct CDR3 sequences, over 15% occurring once; the ten biggest clones make up around a quarter. Trimming stripped 4 bases from V and 5 bases from J, with 17 bases between. The CDR3 runs to 15 residues. Overall study results and limits: Compared with new cases, persistent Graves' patients showed reduced TCR diversity. Persistent disease samples used TRBV28, TRBJ1-2 and TRBJ2-5 preferentially. Among persistent patients, a larger number of public clonotypes were shared (about 3,000) than among newly diagnosed patients (around 980).

Time point noted: newly diagnosed GD, antithyroid drugs for less than 3 months. RNA from PBMCs was the source of the TCR library. This clonotype has at least ten counts. Its antigen remains unidentified. These data are also associated with another study on T cells in Graves' hyperthyroidism and ophthalmopathy. Per that paper: It was uncontrolled infection, other autoimmune disease, pregnancy or lactation that excluded patients.

The receptor was derived from a woman aged 18-35 years with Graves disease. The chain carries TRBV12-3 or TRBV12-4 and TRBJ2-5, with D unresolved. The sequenced sample was peripheral blood mononuclear cells (PBMCs), obtained at new diagnosis, from a patient treated with antithyroid drugs. The CDR3 spells CASSSTDILGETQYF. Here the CDR3 DNA reads TGTGCCAGCAGTTCAACTGACATATTAGGGGAGACCCAGTACTTC.